This TCR beta chain was profiled in a study of blood T cell repertoires in COVID-19. Turning to the study itself: Samples taken during acute and convalescent COVID-19 were collected in the United States, Italy and Spain. PBMCs, B-cell-depleted T cells, or T cells provided the cDNA or gDNA that made up the material.

The germline V gene has CDR1 SGHTA and CDR2 FQGNSA. V lost 4 bases to trimming and J lost 4 bases, with 17 bases between them. This CDR3 is built from 15 residues. The table came from immunoSEQ multiplex PCR; TCRdb's copy has only in-frame clones and leaves some out. The sample carries roughly 160,000 clones, 65% to 85% recorded once. The J gene is TRBJ2-7, the V gene TRBV7-2; D is unresolved. Sequences were obtained from peripheral blood. The sequence derives from a man between 65 and 79 years old with active or convalescent COVID-19. The CDR3, as DNA: TGTGCCAGCAGCTCAGGTCTGGGTTATAATTACGAGCAGTACTTC. Protein: CASSSGLGYNYEQYF.